This T cell receptor (beta chain) was identified during a study of OX40 agonist ivuxolimab in advanced cancers. For the study at large: Administration of intravenous ivuxolimab to patients occurred every 2 weeks at 0.01 to 10 mg/kg.

Unmatched junction bases numbered 4, after V lost 2 bases and J lost 3 bases. CDR1 MGHRA and CDR2 YSYEKL come from the germline V gene. The CDR3 covers 15 residues. Method: immunoSEQ multiplex PCR; TCRdb's copy keeps in-frame clones and lacks some. The data hold more than 45,000 clones, with about 87% observed a single time. Remarks on this clone: Antigen: not known.

Study-level points and caveats: Expanded clones were, on average, more numerous in CD8+ T cells than in CD4+.

The TCR sequence derives from an adult with an advanced solid tumor such as melanoma, head and neck, liver or kidney cancer. Sequenced here: CD4+ or CD8+ T cells sorted from blood, sampled in a trial of the OX40 agonist ivuxolimab. The chain joins TRBV4-1 to TRBJ2-3, with 8 bases fitting TRBD2. In DNA form, the CDR3 reads TGCGCCAGCAGCCAACTAGCGGGCGGGACAGATACGCAGTATTTT. As protein: CASSQLAGGTDTQYF.